The 23 T cell receptor beta chains listed next were all sequenced from one sample in a study of Ad26.COV2.S vaccination and SARS-CoV-2 variants. Repertoires were generated with immunoSEQ multiplex PCR, while TCRdb's copy carries only in-frame clones and drops some. The sample includes roughly 150,000 clones, more than 80% of them seen just once. Here the sequenced sample was peripheral blood, taken after recovery from COVID-19. The receptors derive from a human donor who had recovered from COVID-19.

The chain employs TRBV7-8 and TRBJ2-1; TRBD2 might be the D (5 bases). CDR1 and CDR2 from the germline V gene are SGHVS and FQNEAQ. V gave up 7 bases and J gave up 8 bases, with 15 bases separating them. The CDR3 has 13 residues. The CDR3 is CASNLLGFDEQFF. The CDR3 bases are TGTGCCAGCAACCTACTAGGGTTCGATGAGCAGTTCTTC. The variable domain in full, with the rest retrieved from reference TRBV7-8 and TRBJ2-1, is GAGVSQSPRYKVAKRGQDVALRCDPISGHVSLFWYQQALGQGPEFLTYFQNEAQLDKSGLPSDRFFAERPEGSVSTLKIQRTQQEDSAVYLCASNLLGFDEQFFGPGTRLTVL.

The rearrangement uses TRBV5-1 and TRBJ1-5; unclear D gene. From germline, CDR1 is SGHRS and CDR2 YFSETQ. Trimming took 0 bases from V and 2 from J, leaving 9 bases between them. This CDR3 spans 15 amino acids. The CDR3 sequence is CASSLAYGGNQPQHF. The CDR3 nucleotides are TGCGCCAGCAGCTTGGCCTACGGCGGCAATCAGCCCCAGCATTTT.

This clone has only one observation. This chain joins TRBV7-9 and TRBJ2-7; 13 bases align to TRBD2. Germline V gene sequence: CDR1 SEHNR, CDR2 FQNEAQ (reference sequence). Trimming at V came to 5 bases and at J to 2 bases, leaving 3 bases not matched to a gene. The CDR3 is 15 amino acids. The CDR3: CASSPGLAGTYEQYF. The DNA of the CDR3 is TGTGCCAGCAGCCCGGGACTAGCGGGAACCTACGAGCAGTACTTC.

The J gene is TRBJ1-2, the V gene TRBV18, with TRBD1 identical over 7 bases. The V segment lost 5 bases and the J segment 3 bases; nucleotides outside the gene matches: 3. The CDR3 is made up of 13 amino acids. The germline V gene encodes CDR1 KGHSH and CDR2 LQKENI. CDR3 nucleotide sequence: TGTGCCAGCTCATTTACAGGGGACTATGGCTACACCTTC. Amino acids: CASSFTGDYGYTF.

This clone was counted once. This chain connects TRBV12-3 or TRBV12-4 to TRBJ1-6, with a possible D match to TRBD1 (5 bases). CDR3 length: 13 residues. V dropped 7 bases and J dropped 7 bases, with 11 bases sitting between them. The CDR3 bases are TGTGCCAGCAAGGTGCGGGACAATTCACCCCTCCACTTT. Its protein is CASKVRDNSPLHF.

The rearrangement uses TRBV25-1 and TRBJ1-4, with D unresolved. The germline V gene has CDR1 MGHDK and CDR2 SYGVNS. The ends were cut back, 7 bases at V and 5 bases at J, with 5 bases in the middle. The CDR3 length is 11 residues. The CDR3 DNA reads as TGTGCCAGCATAGGGAATGAAAAACTGTTTTTT. This gives the protein CASIGNEKLFF.

The chain links TRBV11-3 to TRBJ2-5, with TRBD2 matching over 7 bases. Germline V lookup: CDR1 SGHNT, CDR2 YENEEA. This CDR3 has 15 amino acids. J was trimmed by 1 base and V by 5 bases; bases with no gene match: 7. Here the CDR3 DNA reads TGTGCCAGCAGCCTCGGGGAGGGGACCCAAGAGACCCAGTACTTC. Translating gives CASSLGEGTQETQYF.

In this sample, this clone turned up a few times. The CDR3 spells CASSIRDRAESRTEAFF. CDR3 coding DNA: TGTGCCAGCAGCATCCGGGACAGGGCCGAGAGTAGGACTGAAGCTTTCTTT. The genes are TRBV5-4 and TRBJ1-1, with 9 nucleotides matching TRBD1. This CDR3 is built from 17 residues. V shed 4 bases and J 5 bases; nucleotides not matched to a gene: 15. Germline V gene lookup returns CDR1 SGHNT and CDR2 YYREEE (reference sequence). Supplemented by reference TRBV5-4 and TRBJ1-1, the full variable domain reads ETGVTQSPTHLIKTRGQQVTLRCSSQSGHNTVSWYQQALGQGPQFIFQYYREEENGRGNFPPRFSGLQFPNYSSELNVNALELDDSALYLCASSIRDRAESRTEAFFGQGTRLTVV.

V is TRBV19 and J is TRBJ2-3, with TRBD2 identical over 9 bases. J was trimmed by 3 bases and V by 3 bases; bases with no gene match: 1. The CDR3 is 14 amino acids. Per germline, CDR1 LNHDA and CDR2 SQIVND (reference sequence). DNA of the CDR3: TGTGCCAGTAGTATGAGCGGGGGGACAGATACGCAGTATTTT. Protein sequence: CASSMSGGTDTQYF.

Written as DNA, the CDR3 is TGTGCCATCAGGGCCACCGGGGAGCTGTTTTTT. Translation: CAIRATGELFF. The V call is TRBV10-3, the J call TRBJ2-2; no clear D gene. Trimming left V 6 bases short and J 4 bases short, with 3 bases between. In germline, CDR1 is ENHRY, CDR2 SYGVKD. The CDR3 length is 11 residues.

The V call is TRBV7-2, the J call TRBJ2-3; D unresolved. V lost 5 bases and J lost 6, with 12 bases in between. This CDR3 has 13 amino acids. Germline V gene data show CDR1 as SGHTA and CDR2 as FQGNSA. The CDR3 nucleotides read TGTGCCAGCAGCCCGCGAGTTGAGGATACGCAGTATTTT. Amino acid sequence: CASSPRVEDTQYF.

The V and J genes are TRBV7-6 and TRBJ1-3, with no clear D. CDR3 length: 17 amino acids. The V and J ends lost 1 base and 0 bases respectively, with 13 bases between them. The germline V gene has CDR1 SGHVS and CDR2 FNYEAQ. The CDR3: CASSLVRGGLSGNTIYF. The CDR3 bases are TGTGCCAGCAGCTTAGTTAGAGGAGGCCTCTCTGGAAACACCATATATTTT.

The rearrangement joins TRBV4-1 to TRBJ1-4; D ambiguous. Germline CDR1 reads MGHRA; CDR2 reads YSYEKL. Trimming left V 0 bases short and J 4 bases short, with 9 bases between. This CDR3 region has 15 residues. The CDR3, as DNA: TGCGCCAGCAGCCAAGATTGGGGTAATAATGAAAAACTGTTTTTT. Translated: CASSQDWGNNEKLFF.

The V call is TRBV9, the J call TRBJ2-1; TRBD1 aligns across 9 bases. Germline CDR1 and CDR2: SGDLS and YYNGEE. V shed 5 bases, J shed 5 bases, and the junction held 11 bases outside the gene matches. This CDR3 has 16 residues. CDR3 sequence reads: CASSYHPGQGNNEQFF. CDR3 nucleotides: TGTGCCAGCAGTTACCACCCGGGACAGGGAAACAATGAGCAGTTCTTC. Drawing the rest from reference TRBV9 and TRBJ2-1, the complete variable domain is DSGVTQTPKHLITATGQRVTLRCSPRSGDLSVYWYQQSLDQGLQFLIQYYNGEERAKGNILERFSAQQFPDLHSELNLSSLELGDSALYFCASSYHPGQGNNEQFFGPGTRLTVL.

The chain recombines TRBV3-1 (or the pseudogene TRBV3-2) with TRBJ2-2; D gene ambiguous. Trimming took off 2 bases at V and 6 bases at J, with 7 bases between the two ends. The CDR3 loop spans 13 amino acids. The V gene's germline CDR1 is LGHDT and CDR2 YNNKEL (reference sequence). The CDR3 bases are TGTGCCAGCAGCCAAACATGGTCCGGGGAGCTGTTTTTT. Translation gives CASSQTWSGELFF.

The chain joins TRBV29-1 to TRBJ1-1, with D maybe TRBD1 (6 bases). Germline V gene sequence: CDR1 SQVTM, CDR2 ANQGSEA. The ends were cut back, 1 base at V and 5 bases at J, with 20 bases in the middle. The CDR3 runs to 16 residues. The CDR3 loop is CSVEVRRWRGGTEAFF. The CDR3 DNA follows: TGCAGCGTTGAAGTTCGACGTTGGCGAGGGGGGACTGAAGCTTTCTTT.

The rearrangement joins TRBV7-6 to TRBJ2-2, with 7 bases lining up with TRBD2. J lost 7 bases, V lost 5 bases, and 16 bases had no gene match. Germline V CDR1 and CDR2: SGHVS, FNYEAQ. The CDR3 consists of 17 residues. Here the CDR3 DNA reads TGTGCCAGCAGCCGACACATAACTAGCGTAGATGTCGGGGAGCTGTTTTTT. Amino acids: CASSRHITSVDVGELFF.

The chain uses TRBV5-8 and TRBJ2-2; no definite D call. Germline V gene lookup returns CDR1 SGHTS and CDR2 YDEGEE. The CDR3 extends over 15 amino acids. Between the trimmed V and J ends, which lost 0 bases and 6 bases, there was a span of 12 bases. For the CDR3, the DNA is TGTGCCAGCAGCTTGGGGTCCCTCCCCGCCGGGGAGCTGTTTTTT. Translated, it gives CASSLGSLPAGELFF.

The chain employs TRBV28 and TRBJ2-7, with D perhaps given as TRBD1 or TRBD2 (7 bases each). The V end was cut by 6 bases, the J end by 5 bases, with 11 bases between. The CDR3 spans 12 residues. The germline gives CDR1 MDHEN, CDR2 SYDVKM. The CDR3 sequence is CASRPGGDEQYF. Written as DNA, the CDR3 is TGTGCCAGCAGGCCAGGGGGGGACGAGCAGTACTTC.

This clone was detected once. The chain employs TRBV2 and TRBJ2-5; TRBD2 matches 9 bases. Germline CDR1 is SNHLY and CDR2 is FYNNEI. J lost 2 bases, V lost 2 bases, and 3 bases had no gene match. The CDR3 has 15 amino acids. The CDR3 sequence is CASSESGGRQETQYF. The CDR3 nucleotides are TGTGCCAGCAGTGAAAGCGGGGGGCGACAAGAGACCCAGTACTTC.

The CDR3 DNA follows: TGTGCCAGCAGCTCAGCTAGGGGAAACGGGAAGACCCAGTACTTC. Amino acids: CASSSARGNGKTQYF. The chain links TRBV2 to TRBJ2-5, with D possibly being TRBD1 or TRBD2 (5 bases each). Germline V gene sequence: CDR1 SNHLY, CDR2 FYNNEI. Trimming pared 6 bases from V and 6 bases from J, leaving 20 bases between. The CDR3 is 15 residues long.

The CDR3 loop reads CASSYPVRGDHEQYF. DNA for the CDR3: TGTGCCAGCAGTTACCCCGTTAGGGGGGACCACGAGCAGTACTTC. This chain links TRBV6-6 with TRBJ2-7; D may correspond to TRBD1 or TRBD2 (6 bases each). V lost 2 bases, J lost 5 bases, and 16 bases lay in between. CDR1 and CDR2 (germline): MNHNY, SVGAGI (reference sequence). The CDR3 spans 15 residues.

J is TRBJ2-7 and V is TRBV6-2 or TRBV6-3; no definite D call. Deletions cut 5 bases from V and 2 bases from J, with 13 bases between. CDR3 length: 14 residues. Germline V CDR1 and CDR2: MNHEY, SVGEGT. CDR3 sequence: CASSLRTEAYEQYF. CDR3 bases: TGTGCCAGCAGTCTCAGGACCGAGGCCTACGAGCAGTACTTC.